The rows below give T cell receptor beta chains drawn from one sample of a study of OX40 agonist ivuxolimab in advanced cancers. Sequencing was performed with immunoSEQ multiplex PCR; in TCRdb, only in-frame clones are kept and a portion is missing. The sample has around 39,000 clones; approximately 86% are singletons. Sequencing used CD4+ or CD8+ T cells sorted from blood, obtained in a trial of the OX40 agonist ivuxolimab. The receptors come from an adult with an advanced solid tumor such as melanoma, head and neck, liver or kidney cancer. The CDR3 runs from the conserved cysteine through the conserved F or W. D genes are given only for firm matches. Where a row states a size, it is once, few, many or the class of an expanded clone; other rows omit it.

V gene	J gene	clone size	D gene	CDR3 DNA	CDR3 protein
TRBV10-3	TRBJ1-2	.	.	TGTGCCATCAGGGCACAGGGTTCCTATGGCTACACCTTC	CAIRAQGSYGYTF
TRBV7-2	TRBJ2-4	.	TRBD2	TGTGCCAGCAGCCCCGGGACTAGCGGGGGGCAAAACATTCAGTACTTC	CASSPGTSGGQNIQYF
TRBV5-1	TRBJ1-2	.	TRBD1	TGCGCCAGCAGCTGGCAGGGGGACGGCTATGGCTACACCTTC	CASSWQGDGYGYTF
TRBV30	TRBJ2-1	.	.	TGTGCCTGGAGCGGGGGGCCCACCGGGCAGTTCTTC	CAWSGGPTGQFF
TRBV7-6	TRBJ2-3	.	.	TGTGCCAGCAGCAATAGTAACGGCGGCACAGATACGCAGTATTTT	CASSNSNGGTDTQYF
TRBV10-3	TRBJ1-1	.	TRBD1	TGTGCCATCAGCGACAGGGTTAGCACTGAAGCTTTCTTT	CAISDRVSTEAFF
TRBV7-9	TRBJ2-5	few	.	TGTGCCAGCAGCTTAGCGGGTACGGAGACCCAGTACTTC	CASSLAGTETQYF
TRBV18	TRBJ1-1	.	.	TGTGCCAGCTCACCAGAGAAGGGCGGGAACACTGAAGCTTTCTTT	CASSPEKGGNTEAFF
TRBV5-6	TRBJ1-2	.	.	TGTGCCAGCAGCTTGGCCCGGATAGGGGATGGGATCTATGGCTACACCTTC	CASSLARIGDGIYGYTF
TRBV4-1	TRBJ2-7	.	TRBD2	TGCGCCAGCAGCCAAACTAGCGGGGGTTCCTACGAGCAGTACTTC	CASSQTSGGSYEQYF
TRBV4-3	TRBJ2-7	.	TRBD1	TGCGCCAGCAGCCAAGGAGGACAGGGCATCTACGAGCAGTACTTC	CASSQGGQGIYEQYF
TRBV18	TRBJ1-1	.	TRBD1	TGTGCCAGCTCACCCCAGGGGGAGAACACTGAAGCTTTCTTT	CASSPQGENTEAFF
TRBV27	TRBJ1-2	few	.	TGTGCCAGCAGTTGGGCCGGAGGCTATGGCTACACCTTC	CASSWAGGYGYTF
TRBV5-1	TRBJ1-1	.	.	TGCGCCAGCAGCTTTCAGGGGAACACTGAAGCTTTCTTT	CASSFQGNTEAFF
TRBV15	TRBJ1-3	.	.	TGTGCCACCAGCAGGATTGGGGGGCGTTTCAACTCTGGAAACACCATATATTTT	CATSRIGGRFNSGNTIYF
TRBV5-5	TRBJ2-1	once	TRBD2	TGTGCCAGCGCGGGGGATGAGCAGTTCTTC	CASAGDEQFF
TRBV29-1	TRBJ1-1	.	.	TGCAGCGTTGGTCAGTCCGGGAACACTGAAGCTTTCTTT	CSVGQSGNTEAFF
TRBV19	TRBJ1-5	few	.	TGTGCCAGTAGTATATCCTCAACTCGACACTATAGCAATCAGCCCCAGCATTTT	CASSISSTRHYSNQPQHF
TRBV7-2	TRBJ1-2	.	TRBD1	TGTGCCAGCAGCTTAGGTGGAGGGGGCCTGAAATCTGAGGGCTACACCTTC	CASSLGGGGLKSEGYTF
TRBV6-5	TRBJ1-5	.	.	TGTGCCAGCAGTTACTCTGGACAGAAGACCCAGCCCCAGCATTTT	CASSYSGQKTQPQHF
TRBV5-1	TRBJ2-3	few	.	TGCGCCAGCAGCTTGGTCCGGACTAGCACAGATACGCAGTATTTT	CASSLVRTSTDTQYF
TRBV30	TRBJ2-5	.	TRBD1	TGTGCCTGGAACCAGCAGGGGGCGAAAGAGACCCAGTACTTC	CAWNQQGAKETQYF
TRBV5-5	TRBJ1-1	once	.	TGTGCCAGCAGCTTGGTAGGTGGCAGGGCAGGCTCTGAAGCTTTCTTT	CASSLVGGRAGSEAFF
TRBV7-9	TRBJ2-1	.	TRBD2	TGTGCCAGCAGCTTTCTAGCGGGGGGAGGAAGGGAGCAGTTCTTC	CASSFLAGGGREQFF
TRBV29-1	TRBJ2-2	.	.	TGCAGCGGAGAATCGGACACCGGGGAGCTGTTTTTT	CSGESDTGELFF
TRBV18	TRBJ2-7	.	TRBD1	TGTGCCAGCTCACAATCAATACAGGGGACCGAGCAGTACTTC	CASSQSIQGTEQYF
TRBV19	TRBJ1-2	.	.	TGTGCCAGTAGACCAGGGGAGAGTGGCTACACCTTC	CASRPGESGYTF
TRBV4-2	TRBJ2-2	.	.	TGTGCCAGCAGCCAAGTTAGTTCAGCCGGGGAGCTGTTTTTT	CASSQVSSAGELFF
TRBV18	TRBJ1-6	.	.	TGTGCCAGCTCACCAAGCAGTGGGAATTCACCCCTCCACTTT	CASSPSSGNSPLHF
TRBV7-9	TRBJ2-1	.	TRBD2	TGTGCCAGCAGCTTAAGGTCTAGCGGGGTCTCCTACAATGAGCAGTTCTTC	CASSLRSSGVSYNEQFF
TRBV4-3	TRBJ1-1	.	.	TGCGCCAGCAGCCAAGTGGACAGATTGAACACTGAAGCTTTCTTT	CASSQVDRLNTEAFF
TRBV11-2	TRBJ2-5	.	.	TGTGCCAGCAGCCTGGAGGGGGAGACCCAGTACTTC	CASSLEGETQYF
TRBV7-3	TRBJ1-2	.	.	TGTGCCAGCAGCCGGGGGGCCCAAGGGGTTGTCACCTTC	CASSRGAQGVVTF
TRBV2	TRBJ2-1	.	.	TGTGCCAGCAGCAGGGGCTCCTACAATGAGCAGTTCTTC	CASSRGSYNEQFF
TRBV5-4	TRBJ2-1	once	TRBD2	TGTGCCAGCAGCCGCGGGGGGAGCTCCTACAATGAGCAGTTCTTC	CASSRGGSSYNEQFF
TRBV30	TRBJ1-5	.	.	TGTGCCTGGAGTGTAGAAAGCAATCAGCCCCAGCATTTT	CAWSVESNQPQHF
TRBV9	TRBJ1-3	.	.	TGTGCCAGCAGCGTACAGGGAGGGGACTTTGTCGGAAACACCATATATTTT	CASSVQGGDFVGNTIYF
TRBV18	TRBJ1-5	.	.	TGTGCCAGCTCACCAGGGGAGGGGCAGCCCCAGCATTTT	CASSPGEGQPQHF
TRBV29-1	TRBJ1-1	once	.	TGCAGCGTTGAAGATCGATCCAGGGGCTGGTTGAACACTGAAGCTTTCTTT	CSVEDRSRGWLNTEAFF